Listed below are T cell receptor beta chains from one sample, sequenced in a study of T cells after yellow fever vaccination. TCRdb reanalysed the 5' RACE reads using MiXCR and keeps one entry per CDR3 protein. Here the sample spans a few hundred thousand distinct CDR3 sequences, around 17% being singletons. Sequenced here: PBMCs, sampled less than 6 days after the first yellow fever vaccination. These receptors originate from a man between 18 and 29 years old who received the YFV17D yellow fever vaccine. CDR3s include the opening cysteine and the closing phenylalanine or tryptophan. The D gene is left open where the match is weak. Clone size is shown for a subset of rows, as once, few, many or a class of expanded clone.

TRBV11-2	TRBJ1-1	.	.	TGTGCCAGCAGCCCGAGCCGCATGACAGTTGAAGCTTTCTTT	CASSPSRMTVEAFF
TRBV7-9	TRBJ2-6	few	.	TGTGCCAGCAGTTCAACTAGTTCTGGGGCCAACGTCCTGACTTTC	CASSSTSSGANVLTF
TRBV13	TRBJ1-6	many	.	TGTGCCAGCAGCTTAGGGGGGTGGAATTCACCCCTCCACTTT	CASSLGGWNSPLHF
TRBV7-6	TRBJ2-7	few	.	TGTGCCAGCAGCTTAGGTCCTAGCCCCGGGTACGAGCAGTACTTC	CASSLGPSPGYEQYF
TRBV19	TRBJ2-3	.	.	TGTGCCAGTTCAGAAATAACTAGCACAGATACGCAGTATTTT	CASSEITSTDTQYF
TRBV30	TRBJ1-1	.	.	TGTGCCTGGAGCCGGTTGAACACTGAAGCTTTCTTT	CAWSRLNTEAFF
TRBV5-1	TRBJ2-2	few	TRBD1	TGCGCCAGCAGCTGGGGACAGGTTATTACCGGGGAGCTGTTTTTT	CASSWGQVITGELFF
TRBV4-1	TRBJ2-4	.	.	TGCGCCAGCAGCCAAGATGATCAGGGGTCCTCAGGAGGAGGAAACATTCAGTACTTC	CASSQDDQGSSGGGNIQYF
TRBV7-3	TRBJ2-1	few	.	TGTGCCAGCAGCCCAGGGACCCTCTACAATGAGCAGTTCTTC	CASSPGTLYNEQFF
TRBV5-1	TRBJ2-6	few	.	TGCGCCAGCAGCTTGGGCCAGACCTCTGGGGCCAACGTCCTGACTTTC	CASSLGQTSGANVLTF
TRBV4-1	TRBJ1-1	.	.	TGCGCCAGCAGCCAAGTCAAAGGGATCACTGAAGCTTTCTTT	CASSQVKGITEAFF
TRBV2	TRBJ2-7	few	TRBD1	TGTGCCAGCATCCTGGGACAGGGGAACGAGCAGTACTTC	CASILGQGNEQYF
TRBV24-1	TRBJ1-4	.	.	TGTGCCACTCACGGCCATGGGCAGGACGATTTCGCAACTAATGAAAAACTGTTTTTT	CATHGHGQDDFATNEKLFF
TRBV19	TRBJ2-1	.	TRBD2	TGTGCCAGTAGTCATACCGGGGGGGTCTACAATGAGCAGTTCTTC	CASSHTGGVYNEQFF
TRBV12-3/TRBV12-4	TRBJ2-5	many	TRBD1	TGTGCCAGCAGACCGGGACAGACCCAAGAGACCCAGTACTTC	CASRPGQTQETQYF
TRBV16	TRBJ2-5	.	.	TGTGCCAGCTCGGCGCCGGGGGCGGAGACCCAGTACTTC	CASSAPGAETQYF
TRBV4-3	TRBJ2-1	.	.	TGCGCCAGCAGCCAAGAACTCAGCAATGAGCAGTTCTTC	CASSQELSNEQFF
TRBV6-2/TRBV6-3	TRBJ2-5	few	.	TGTGCCAGCAACCTAGGGGGGGAGACCCAGTACTTC	CASNLGGETQYF
TRBV7-9	TRBJ2-7	few	.	TGTGCCAGCAGCCCGGCCAAGCCCGACGAGCAGTACTTC	CASSPAKPDEQYF
TRBV5-6	TRBJ2-5	few	.	TGTGCCAGCAGCTTGCCAGATCATCCCTCAGAGACCCAGTACTTC	CASSLPDHPSETQYF